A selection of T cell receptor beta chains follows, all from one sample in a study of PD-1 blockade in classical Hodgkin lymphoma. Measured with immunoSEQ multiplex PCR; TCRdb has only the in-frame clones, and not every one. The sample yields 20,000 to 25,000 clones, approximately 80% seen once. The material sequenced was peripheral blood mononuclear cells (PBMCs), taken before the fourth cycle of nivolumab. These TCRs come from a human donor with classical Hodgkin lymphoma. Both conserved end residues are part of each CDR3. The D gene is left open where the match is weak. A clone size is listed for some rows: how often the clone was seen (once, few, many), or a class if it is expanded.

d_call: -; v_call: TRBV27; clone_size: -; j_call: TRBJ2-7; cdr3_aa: CASGGRANYEQYF; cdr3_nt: TGTGCCAGCGGCGGCCGGGCCAACTACGAGCAGTACTTC
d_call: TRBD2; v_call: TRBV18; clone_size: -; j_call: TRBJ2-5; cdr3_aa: CASSPGLAGETQYF; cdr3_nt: TGTGCCAGCTCACCGGGACTAGCGGGAGAGACCCAGTACTTC
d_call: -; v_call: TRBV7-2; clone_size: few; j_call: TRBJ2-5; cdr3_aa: CASSNIRETQYF; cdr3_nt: TGTGCCAGCTCTAATATCCGGGAAACCCAGTACTTC
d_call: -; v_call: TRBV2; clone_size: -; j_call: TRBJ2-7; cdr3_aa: CASSDLLGHPYF; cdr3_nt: TGTGCCAGCAGTGATTTGTTAGGACACCCGTACTTC
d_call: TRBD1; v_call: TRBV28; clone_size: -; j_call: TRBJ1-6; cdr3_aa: CASSLLGTGGWNSPLHF; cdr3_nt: TGTGCCAGCAGTTTACTCGGGACAGGGGGATGGAATTCACCCCTCCACTTT
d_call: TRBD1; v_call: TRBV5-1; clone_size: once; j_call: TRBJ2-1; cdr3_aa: CASSLGQGAYNEQFF; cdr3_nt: TGCGCCAGCAGCTTGGGTCAGGGGGCCTACAATGAGCAGTTCTTC
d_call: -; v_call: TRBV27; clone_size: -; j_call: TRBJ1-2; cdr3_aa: CASSLRTSWGYGYTF; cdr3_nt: TGTGCCAGCAGTTTACGGACAAGCTGGGGCTATGGCTACACCTTC
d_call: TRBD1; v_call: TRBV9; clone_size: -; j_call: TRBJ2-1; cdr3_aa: CASSVKDRVMSEQFF; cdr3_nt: TGTGCCAGCAGCGTAAAGGACAGGGTTATGAGTGAGCAGTTCTTC
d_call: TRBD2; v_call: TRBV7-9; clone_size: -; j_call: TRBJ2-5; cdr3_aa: CASSLTSGGARETQYF; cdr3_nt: TGTGCCAGCAGCTTGACTAGCGGGGGGGCGAGGGAGACCCAGTACTTC
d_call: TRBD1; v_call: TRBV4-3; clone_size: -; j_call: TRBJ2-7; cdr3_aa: CASSQDLGTAYYEQYF; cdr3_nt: TGCGCCAGCAGCCAAGATCTAGGGACAGCGTACTACGAGCAGTACTTC
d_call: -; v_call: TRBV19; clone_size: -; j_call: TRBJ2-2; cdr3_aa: CASSRVNTGELFF; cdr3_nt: TGTGCCAGTAGCAGGGTGAACACCGGGGAGCTGTTTTTT
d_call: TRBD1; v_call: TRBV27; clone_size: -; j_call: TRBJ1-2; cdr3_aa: CASSLKPPGQGSHGYTF; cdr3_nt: TGTGCCAGCAGTTTAAAACCGCCGGGACAGGGTTCTCATGGCTACACCTTC
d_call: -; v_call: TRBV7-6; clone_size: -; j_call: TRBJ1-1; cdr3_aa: CASSLGSARGAFF; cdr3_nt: TGTGCCAGCAGCTTAGGGAGCGCAAGGGGAGCTTTCTTT
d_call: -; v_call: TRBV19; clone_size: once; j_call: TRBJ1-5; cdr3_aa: CASSYQPQHF; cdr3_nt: TGTGCCAGTAGCTATCAGCCCCAGCATTTT
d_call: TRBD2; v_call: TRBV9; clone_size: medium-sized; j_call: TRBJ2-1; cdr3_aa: CASSGGLGGSYNEQFF; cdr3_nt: TGTGCCAGCAGCGGAGGTCTGGGGGGGTCCTACAATGAGCAGTTCTTC
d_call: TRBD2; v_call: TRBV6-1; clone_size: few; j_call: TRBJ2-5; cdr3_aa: CASSLGLADETQYF; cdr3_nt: TGTGCCAGCAGCCTGGGGCTAGCGGATGAGACCCAGTACTTC
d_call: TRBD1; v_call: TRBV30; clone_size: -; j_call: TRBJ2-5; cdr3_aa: CAWSVRAGGGKTQYF; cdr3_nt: TGTGCCTGGAGTGTAAGGGCAGGGGGCGGAAAGACCCAGTACTTC
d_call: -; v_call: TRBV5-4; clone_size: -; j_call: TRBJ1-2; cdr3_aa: CASSLAGESYYGYTF; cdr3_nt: TGTGCCAGCAGCTTGGCAGGGGAAAGTTACTATGGCTACACCTTC
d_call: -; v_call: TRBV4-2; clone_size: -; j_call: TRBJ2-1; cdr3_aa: CASSQEGYNEQFF; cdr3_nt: TGTGCCAGCAGCCAAGAAGGCTACAATGAGCAGTTCTTC
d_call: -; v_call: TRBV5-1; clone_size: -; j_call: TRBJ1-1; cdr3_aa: CASSSNMGTNTEAFF; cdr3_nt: TGCGCCAGCAGCTCGAATATGGGGACGAACACTGAAGCTTTCTTT
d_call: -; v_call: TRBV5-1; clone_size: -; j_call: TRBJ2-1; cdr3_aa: CASSSYSRGKGNEQFF; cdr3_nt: TGCGCCAGCAGCTCGTACAGTAGGGGAAAAGGCAATGAGCAGTTCTTC
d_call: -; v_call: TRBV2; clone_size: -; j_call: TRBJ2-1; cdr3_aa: CASSSESAPGNEQFF; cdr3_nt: TGTGCCAGCAGTAGTGAGTCCGCCCCAGGTAATGAGCAGTTCTTC
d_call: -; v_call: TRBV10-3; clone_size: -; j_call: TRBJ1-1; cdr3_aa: CAISEFGIGEAFF; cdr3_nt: TGTGCCATCAGTGAGTTTGGGATCGGTGAAGCTTTCTTT
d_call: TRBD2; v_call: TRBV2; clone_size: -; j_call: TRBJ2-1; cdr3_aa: CASPSTSGSSYNEQFF; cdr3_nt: TGTGCCAGCCCTTCCACTAGCGGAAGCTCCTACAATGAGCAGTTCTTC
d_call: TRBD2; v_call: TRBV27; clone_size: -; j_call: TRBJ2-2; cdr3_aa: CASTLIGGSPNTGELFF; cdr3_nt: TGTGCCAGCACCCTTATCGGGGGGAGTCCGAACACCGGGGAGCTGTTTTTT
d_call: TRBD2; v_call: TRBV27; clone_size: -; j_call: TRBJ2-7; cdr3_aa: CASSFLGGYEQYF; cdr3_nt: TGTGCCAGCAGTTTTTTGGGGGGGTACGAGCAGTACTTC
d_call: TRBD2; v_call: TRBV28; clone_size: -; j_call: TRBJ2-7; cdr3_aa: CASSLRGGAYEQYF; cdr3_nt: TGTGCCAGCAGTTTACGGGGGGGAGCCTACGAGCAGTACTTC
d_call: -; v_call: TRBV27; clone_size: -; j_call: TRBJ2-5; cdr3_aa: CASSRVGGRQETQYF; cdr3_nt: TGTGCCAGCAGCCGTGTGGGTGGAAGGCAAGAGACCCAGTACTTC
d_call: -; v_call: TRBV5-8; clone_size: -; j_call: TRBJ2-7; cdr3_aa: CASSRQGLTYEQYF; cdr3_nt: TGTGCCAGCAGCCGGCAAGGACTTACCTACGAGCAGTACTTC
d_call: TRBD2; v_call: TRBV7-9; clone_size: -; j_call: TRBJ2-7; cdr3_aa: CASSPRTSMTSAYEQYF; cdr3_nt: TGTGCCAGCAGCCCGAGGACTAGTATGACCAGCGCCTACGAGCAGTACTTC
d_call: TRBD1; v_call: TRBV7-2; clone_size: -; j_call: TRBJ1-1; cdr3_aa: CASSRLTGGYTEAFF; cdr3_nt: TGTGCCAGCAGCCGCCTGACAGGGGGGTACACTGAAGCTTTCTTT
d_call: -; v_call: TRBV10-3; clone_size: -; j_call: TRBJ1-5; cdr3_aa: CAISSADANSQPQHF; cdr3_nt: TGTGCCATCAGTTCAGCGGACGCGAATAGTCAGCCCCAGCATTTT
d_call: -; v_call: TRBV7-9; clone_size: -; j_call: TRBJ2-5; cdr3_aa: CASSFRAAQETQYF; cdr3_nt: TGTGCCAGCAGCTTCCGGGCAGCCCAAGAGACCCAGTACTTC
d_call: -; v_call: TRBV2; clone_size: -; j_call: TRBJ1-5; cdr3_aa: CASSGSGSNQPQHF; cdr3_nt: TGTGCCAGCAGTGGATCAGGGAGCAATCAGCCCCAGCATTTT
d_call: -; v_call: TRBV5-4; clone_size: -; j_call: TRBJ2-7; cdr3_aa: CASSLDGGGSYEQYF; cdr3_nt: TGTGCCAGCAGCTTGGATGGTGGGGGGTCCTACGAGCAGTACTTC
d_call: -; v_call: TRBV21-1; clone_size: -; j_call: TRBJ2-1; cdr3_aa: CASSPSVPGIYNEQFF; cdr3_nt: TGTGCCAGCAGCCCGTCCGTCCCAGGGATCTACAATGAGCAGTTCTTC
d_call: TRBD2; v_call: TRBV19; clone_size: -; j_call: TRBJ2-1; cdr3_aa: CASSIGTSGANEQFF; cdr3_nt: TGTGCCAGTAGTATAGGGACTAGCGGGGCCAATGAGCAGTTCTTC
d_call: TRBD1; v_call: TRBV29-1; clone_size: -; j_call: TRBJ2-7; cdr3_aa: CSAWDSTFGQYF; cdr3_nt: TGCAGCGCTTGGGACAGTACGTTTGGGCAGTACTTC
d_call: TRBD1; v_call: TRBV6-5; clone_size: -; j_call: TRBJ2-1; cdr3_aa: CASSPTGQGSYEQFF; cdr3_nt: TGTGCCAGCAGCCCGACGGGACAGGGCTCCTATGAGCAGTTCTTC
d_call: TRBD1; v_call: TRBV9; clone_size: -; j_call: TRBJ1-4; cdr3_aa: CASSAQGAWEKLFF; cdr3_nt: TGTGCCAGCAGCGCACAGGGGGCATGGGAAAAACTGTTTTTT
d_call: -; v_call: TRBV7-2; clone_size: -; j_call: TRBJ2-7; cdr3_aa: CASSLTQGYYEQYF; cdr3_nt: TGTGCCAGCAGCTTAACGCAGGGATACTACGAGCAGTACTTC
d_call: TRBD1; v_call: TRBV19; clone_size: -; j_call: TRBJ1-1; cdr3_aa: CASSPPGQGANTEAFF; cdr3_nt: TGTGCCAGTAGTCCGCCGGGACAGGGGGCGAACACTGAAGCTTTCTTT
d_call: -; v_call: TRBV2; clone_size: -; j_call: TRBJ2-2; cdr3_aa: CASSRYRMNTGELFF; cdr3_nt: TGTGCCAGCAGTAGGTACAGGATGAACACCGGGGAGCTGTTTTTT
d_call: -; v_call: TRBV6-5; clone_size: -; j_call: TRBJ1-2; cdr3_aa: CASSLGTDYGYTF; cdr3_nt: TGTGCCAGCAGCCTCGGGACGGACTATGGCTACACCTTC
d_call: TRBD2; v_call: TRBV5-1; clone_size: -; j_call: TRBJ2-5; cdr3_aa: CASSFGVGGSQETQYF; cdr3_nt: TGCGCCAGCAGCTTCGGGGTGGGAGGGAGCCAAGAGACCCAGTACTTC
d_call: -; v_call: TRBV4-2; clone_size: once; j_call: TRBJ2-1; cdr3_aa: CASSQVLSSYNEQFF; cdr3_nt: TGTGCCAGCAGCCAAGTACTAAGCTCCTACAATGAGCAGTTCTTC
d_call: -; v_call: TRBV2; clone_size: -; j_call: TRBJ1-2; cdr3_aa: CASSPDNRANYGYTF; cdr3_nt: TGTGCCAGCAGTCCCGATAACAGGGCTAACTATGGCTACACCTTC
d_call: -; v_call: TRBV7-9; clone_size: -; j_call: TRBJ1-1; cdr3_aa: CASSLERGTEAFF; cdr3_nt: TGTGCCAGCAGCTTAGAGAGGGGGACTGAAGCTTTCTTT
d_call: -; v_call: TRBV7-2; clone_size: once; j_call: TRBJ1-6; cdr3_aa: CASSLSWGAWPLHF; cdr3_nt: TGTGCCAGCAGCCTCTCCTGGGGGGCCTGGCCCCTCCACTTT
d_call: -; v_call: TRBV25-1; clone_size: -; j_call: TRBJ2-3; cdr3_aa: CASNGKFTDTQYF; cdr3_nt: TGTGCCAGTAACGGGAAGTTCACAGATACGCAGTATTTT